The rows below give T cell receptor beta chains drawn from one sample of a study of OX40 agonist ivuxolimab in advanced cancers. Here immunoSEQ multiplex PCR was the method, and the copy in TCRdb shows in-frame clones only, minus some. The sample has 45,000 to 65,000 clones; approximately 92% are singletons. The sequences come from CD4+ or CD8+ T cells sorted from blood, collected in a trial of the OX40 agonist ivuxolimab. All receptors derive from an adult with an advanced solid tumor such as melanoma, head and neck, liver or kidney cancer. Both conserved end residues are part of each CDR3. D genes are given only for firm matches. Size tells how often a clone was seen (once, few, many) or the class of an expanded clone, and some rows leave it out.

NA	TRBJ1-1	NA	TRBV28	CASRGADMNTEAFF	TGTGCCAGCAGAGGGGCAGACATGAACACTGAAGCTTTCTTT
NA	TRBJ1-5	TRBD1	TRBV30	CAWSWTGAGGNQPQHF	TGTGCCTGGAGCTGGACAGGGGCCGGGGGCAATCAGCCCCAGCATTTT
NA	TRBJ2-1	TRBD2	TRBV7-8	CASSPRTSSYNEQFF	TGTGCCAGCAGCCCGCGGACTAGCTCCTACAATGAGCAGTTCTTC
NA	TRBJ1-2	TRBD1	TRBV11-2	CASSPGQYGYTF	TGTGCCAGCAGCCCGGGACAGTATGGCTACACCTTC
NA	TRBJ1-1	NA	TRBV5-4	CASSIVGMNTEAFF	TGTGCCAGCAGCATTGTGGGAATGAACACTGAAGCTTTCTTT
NA	TRBJ2-7	NA	TRBV15	CATSRDPSGTYEQYF	TGTGCCACCAGCAGAGATCCGAGTGGTACCTACGAGCAGTACTTC
NA	TRBJ1-1	NA	TRBV10-3	CAIRTENTEAFF	TGTGCCATCAGGACAGAGAACACTGAAGCTTTCTTT
NA	TRBJ2-7	NA	TRBV7-9	CASSLEDLGAYEQYF	TGTGCCAGCAGCTTAGAGGATTTGGGGGCCTACGAGCAGTACTTC
NA	TRBJ2-2	NA	TRBV4-3	CASSPGTTNTGELFF	TGCGCCAGCAGCCCCGGGACAACGAACACCGGGGAGCTGTTTTTT
NA	TRBJ1-2	TRBD1	TRBV11-2	CASSLDPGQGAGGGYTF	TGTGCCAGCAGCTTAGATCCCGGACAGGGGGCGGGAGGTGGCTACACCTTC
NA	TRBJ2-3	NA	TRBV6-5	CASSFRPMRTDTQYF	TGTGCCAGCAGTTTCCGACCGATGAGGACAGATACGCAGTATTTT
NA	TRBJ2-3	NA	TRBV10-3	CAISERGATDTQYF	TGTGCCATCAGTGAGAGGGGGGCCACAGATACGCAGTATTTT
NA	TRBJ2-3	NA	TRBV15	CATSRGYADTQYF	TGTGCCACCAGCAGAGGTTATGCAGATACGCAGTATTTT
NA	TRBJ2-3	NA	TRBV5-1	CASSLGLSTDTQYF	TGCGCCAGCAGCCTAGGACTATCCACAGATACGCAGTATTTT
NA	TRBJ2-3	TRBD2	TRBV4-1	CASSQDKGGRGADTQYF	TGCGCCAGCAGCCAAGATAAGGGCGGGAGGGGAGCAGATACGCAGTATTTT
NA	TRBJ1-1	NA	TRBV5-6	CASSPSPRRNTEAFF	TGTGCCAGCAGCCCGTCGCCCCGGAGGAACACTGAAGCTTTCTTT
NA	TRBJ2-1	NA	TRBV6-1	CANTGRRDNEQFF	TGTGCCAATACGGGACGGAGAGACAATGAGCAGTTCTTC
once	TRBJ1-1	TRBD1	TRBV27	CASSLGTGIRKGTEAFF	TGTGCCAGCAGTCTGGGGACAGGTATCCGAAAGGGGACTGAAGCTTTCTTT
NA	TRBJ2-7	NA	TRBV28	CASSLSTLGRRDEQYF	TGTGCCAGCAGTTTAAGCACTTTGGGACGGAGGGACGAGCAGTACTTC
NA	TRBJ1-2	TRBD1	TRBV29-1	CSTRGDRVDGYTF	TGCAGCACCAGGGGGGACAGGGTGGATGGCTACACCTTC
NA	TRBJ1-6	NA	TRBV7-3	CASSLSAVSPLHF	TGTGCCAGCAGCTTATCGGCGGTTTCACCCCTCCACTTT
once	TRBJ2-2	NA	TRBV5-1	CASSSLNGRNTGELFF	TGCGCCAGCAGCTCCCTGAACGGACGGAACACCGGGGAGCTGTTTTTT
NA	TRBJ1-1	NA	TRBV11-2	CASSFNPRGNTEAFF	TGTGCCAGCAGCTTTAACCCGAGGGGGAACACTGAAGCTTTCTTT
NA	TRBJ2-5	TRBD2	TRBV7-9	CASSLDLASGGRETQYF	TGTGCCAGCAGCTTGGATCTGGCTAGCGGGGGTAGGGAGACCCAGTACTTC
NA	TRBJ1-5	NA	TRBV28	CASNLRIRGQPQHF	TGTGCCAGCAACCTCAGGATCAGGGGTCAGCCCCAGCATTTT
NA	TRBJ2-7	NA	TRBV11-2	CASSLGQSSYEQYF	TGTGCCAGCAGCTTGGGGCAGAGCTCCTACGAGCAGTACTTC
once	TRBJ2-7	NA	TRBV7-3	CASSLGPAPGYEQYF	TGTGCCAGCAGCTTAGGTCCAGCGCCAGGCTACGAGCAGTACTTC
NA	TRBJ1-2	NA	TRBV5-4	CASKDRPANYIRYTF	TGTGCCAGCAAGGATCGGCCGGCCAATTATATCCGCTACACCTTC
NA	TRBJ2-5	TRBD1	TRBV11-2	CASSLRTGVVETQYF	TGTGCCAGCAGCCTCCGGACAGGGGTGGTAGAGACCCAGTACTTC
NA	TRBJ2-1	NA	TRBV7-8	CASSTSLDAGGSYNEQFF	TGTGCCAGCAGCACCAGCCTGGACGCCGGAGGGTCCTACAATGAGCAGTTCTTC
NA	TRBJ2-1	TRBD1	TRBV5-1	CASSLGQGGNEQFF	TGCGCCAGCAGCTTGGGACAGGGTGGGAATGAGCAGTTCTTC
NA	TRBJ2-5	TRBD1	TRBV30	CAWSPIPTGGETQYF	TGTGCCTGGAGCCCCATTCCGACAGGGGGGGAGACCCAGTACTTC
NA	TRBJ2-3	TRBD2	TRBV7-3	CASSSSTSGGARDTQYF	TGTGCCAGCAGCTCCAGTACTAGCGGGGGGGCCAGAGATACGCAGTATTTT
NA	TRBJ1-2	NA	TRBV18	CASSPGDGYYTF	TGTGCCAGCTCACCAGGGGACGGATACTACACCTTC